This T cell receptor beta chain was identified during a study of T cells in Graves' hyperthyroidism and ophthalmopathy. The CDR3 spans 11 residues. Germline V gene sequence: CDR1 DFQATT, CDR2 SNEGSKA (reference sequence). General observations from the study: Blood held most thyroid clonotypes expanded above 0.001 frequency.

Amplified TCR beta CDR3 regions came from RNA transcripts. The HTBI primer set served for first-round RT-PCR of the TCR CDR3. TCRdb used MiXCR to reprocess the multiplex PCR reads, holding one entry per CDR3 protein. The repertoire holds about 400,000 distinct CDR3 sequences, with over 12% as singletons. Diagnosing involved the use of clinical symptoms, serum thyroxine and TRAb, thyroid ultrasound and orbital computed tomography. This clonotype was seen repeatedly, ten times or more. Its target is unknown. Sample: blood. The V gene is TRBV20-1, the J gene TRBJ1-1; D call uncertain. This receptor was obtained from a man aged 45-65 years with Graves' ophthalmopathy. In DNA form, the CDR3 reads TGCAGCCAGAGGTATTACACTGAAGCTTTCTTT. It codes for CSQRYYTEAFF.